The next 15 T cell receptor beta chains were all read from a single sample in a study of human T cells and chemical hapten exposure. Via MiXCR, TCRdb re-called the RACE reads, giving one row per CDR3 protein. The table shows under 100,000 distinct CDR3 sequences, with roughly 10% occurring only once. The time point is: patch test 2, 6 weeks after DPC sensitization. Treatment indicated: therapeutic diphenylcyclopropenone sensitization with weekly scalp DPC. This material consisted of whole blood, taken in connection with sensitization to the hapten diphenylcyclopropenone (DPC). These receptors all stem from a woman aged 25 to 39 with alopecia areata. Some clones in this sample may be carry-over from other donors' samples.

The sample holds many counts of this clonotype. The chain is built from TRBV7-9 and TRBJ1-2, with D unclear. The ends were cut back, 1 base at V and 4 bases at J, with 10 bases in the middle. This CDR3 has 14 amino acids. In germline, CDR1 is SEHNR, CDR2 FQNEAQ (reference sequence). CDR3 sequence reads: CASSLGVETYGYTF. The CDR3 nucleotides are TGTGCCAGCAGCTTAGGGGTCGAAACCTATGGCTACACCTTC. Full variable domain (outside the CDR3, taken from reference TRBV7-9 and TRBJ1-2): DTGVSQNPRHKITKRGQNVTFRCDPISEHNRLYWYRQTLGQGPEFLTYFQNEAQLEKSRLLSDRFSAERPKGSFSTLEIQRTEQGDSAMYLCASSLGVETYGYTFGSGTRLTVV.

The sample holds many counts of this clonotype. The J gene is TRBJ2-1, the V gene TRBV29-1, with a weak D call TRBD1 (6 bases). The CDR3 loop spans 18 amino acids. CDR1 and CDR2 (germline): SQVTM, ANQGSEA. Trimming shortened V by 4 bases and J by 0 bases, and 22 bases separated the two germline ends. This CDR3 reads CSVAAGARTSSSYNEQFF. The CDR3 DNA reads TGCAGCGTTGCAGCAGGGGCTAGAACCTCGAGCTCCTACAATGAGCAGTTCTTC.

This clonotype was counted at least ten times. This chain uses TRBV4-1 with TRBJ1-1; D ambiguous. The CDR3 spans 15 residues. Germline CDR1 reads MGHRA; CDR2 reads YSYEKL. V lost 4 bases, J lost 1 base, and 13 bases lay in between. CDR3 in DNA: TGCGCCAGCAGCCGCCAATCGACGGAGAACACTGAAGCTTTCTTT. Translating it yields CASSRQSTENTEAFF.

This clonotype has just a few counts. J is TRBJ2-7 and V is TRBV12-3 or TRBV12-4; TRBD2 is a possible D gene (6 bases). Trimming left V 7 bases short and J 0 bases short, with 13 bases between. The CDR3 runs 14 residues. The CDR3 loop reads CASTPVGGSYEQYF. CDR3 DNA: TGTGCCAGCACCCCTGTGGGGGGCTCCTACGAGCAGTACTTC.

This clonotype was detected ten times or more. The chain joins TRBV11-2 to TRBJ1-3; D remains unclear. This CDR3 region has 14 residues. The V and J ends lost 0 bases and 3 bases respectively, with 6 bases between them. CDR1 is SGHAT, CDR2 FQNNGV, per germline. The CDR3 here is CASSLEQNGNTIYF. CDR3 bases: TGTGCCAGCAGCTTAGAACAGAATGGAAACACCATATATTTT.

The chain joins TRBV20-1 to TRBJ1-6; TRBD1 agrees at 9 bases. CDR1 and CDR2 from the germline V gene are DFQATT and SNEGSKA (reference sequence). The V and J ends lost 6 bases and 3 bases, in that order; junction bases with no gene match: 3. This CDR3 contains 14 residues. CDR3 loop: CSARTGVYNSPLHF. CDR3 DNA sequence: TGCAGTGCCAGGACAGGGGTCTATAATTCACCCCTCCACTTT.

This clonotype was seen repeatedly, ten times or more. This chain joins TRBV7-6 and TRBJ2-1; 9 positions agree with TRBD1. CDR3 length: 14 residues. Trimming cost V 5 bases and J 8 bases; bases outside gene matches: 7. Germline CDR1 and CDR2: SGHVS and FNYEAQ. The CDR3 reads CASSGRTGGHEQFF. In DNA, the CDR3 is TGTGCCAGCAGCGGCCGAACAGGGGGCCATGAGCAGTTCTTC.

CDR3 region: CATNNPRGTGDDTGELFF. For the CDR3, the DNA is TGTGCCACCAACAACCCGAGGGGGACAGGGGACGACACCGGGGAGCTGTTTTTT. The chain employs TRBV24-1 and TRBJ2-2; the match to TRBD1 covers 10 bases. This CDR3 is built from 18 residues. V trimming: 8 bases; J trimming: 3 bases; junction bases outside the gene matches: 14. CDR1 is KGHDR, CDR2 SFDVKD, per germline.

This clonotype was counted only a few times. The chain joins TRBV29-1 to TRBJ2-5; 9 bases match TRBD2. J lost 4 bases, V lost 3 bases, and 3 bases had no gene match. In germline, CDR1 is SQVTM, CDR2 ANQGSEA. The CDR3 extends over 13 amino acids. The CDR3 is CSVDILAGETQYF. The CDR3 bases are TGCAGCGTTGATATACTAGCGGGAGAGACCCAGTACTTC.

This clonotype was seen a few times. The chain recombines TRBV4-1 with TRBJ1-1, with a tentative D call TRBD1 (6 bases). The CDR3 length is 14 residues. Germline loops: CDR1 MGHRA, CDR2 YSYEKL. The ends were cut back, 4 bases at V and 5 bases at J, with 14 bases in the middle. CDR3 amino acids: CASSPPGQRTEAFF. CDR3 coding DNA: TGCGCCAGCAGCCCCCCCGGACAGAGGACTGAAGCTTTCTTT.

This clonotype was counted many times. CDR3 in DNA: TGTGCCTCCCAAGGGGGGACTGAATTCTACGAGCAGTACTTC. Encoded protein: CASQGGTEFYEQYF. The V call is TRBV25-1, the J call TRBJ2-7, with D perhaps assigned TRBD1 or TRBD2 (6 bases each). The CDR3 runs to 14 residues. The V end was cut by 11 bases, the J end by 3 bases, with 20 bases between. Germline CDR1 MGHDK, CDR2 SYGVNS.

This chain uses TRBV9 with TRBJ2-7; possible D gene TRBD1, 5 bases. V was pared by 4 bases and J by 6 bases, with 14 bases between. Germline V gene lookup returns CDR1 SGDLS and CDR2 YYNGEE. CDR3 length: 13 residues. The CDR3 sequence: CASSTPGIGEQYF. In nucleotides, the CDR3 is TGTGCCAGCAGCACCCCAGGGATCGGCGAGCAGTACTTC. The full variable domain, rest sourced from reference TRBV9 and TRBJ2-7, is DSGVTQTPKHLITATGQRVTLRCSPRSGDLSVYWYQQSLDQGLQFLIQYYNGEERAKGNILERFSAQQFPDLHSELNLSSLELGDSALYFCASSTPGIGEQYFGPGTRLTVT.

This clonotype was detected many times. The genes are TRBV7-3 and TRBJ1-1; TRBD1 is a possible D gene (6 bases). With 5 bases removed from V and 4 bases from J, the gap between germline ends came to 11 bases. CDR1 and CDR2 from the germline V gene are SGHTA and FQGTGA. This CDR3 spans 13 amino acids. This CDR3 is CASSPPGATEAFF. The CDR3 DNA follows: TGTGCCAGCAGCCCCCCGGGGGCCACTGAAGCTTTCTTT.

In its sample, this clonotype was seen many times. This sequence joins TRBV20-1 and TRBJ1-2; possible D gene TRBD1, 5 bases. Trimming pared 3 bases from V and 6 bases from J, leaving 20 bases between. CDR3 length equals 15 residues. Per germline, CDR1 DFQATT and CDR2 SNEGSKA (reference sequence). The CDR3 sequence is CSASGLWGGENGYTF. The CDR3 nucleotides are TGCAGTGCTAGCGGGTTGTGGGGAGGGGAGAATGGCTACACCTTC.

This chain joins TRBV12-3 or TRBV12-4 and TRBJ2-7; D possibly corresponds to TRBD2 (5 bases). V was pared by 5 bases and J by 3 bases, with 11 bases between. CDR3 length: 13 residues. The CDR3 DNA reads TGTGCCAGCAGTCTACGGGCGGGCTACGAGCAGTACTTC. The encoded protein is CASSLRAGYEQYF.